This T cell receptor (beta chain) was sequenced in a study of control samples from healthy donors and cancer patients. Deletions cut 4 bases from V and 2 bases from J, with 15 bases between. The CDR3 length is 15 residues. Germline V CDR1 and CDR2: SNHLY, FYNNEI. Sequencing used immunoSEQ multiplex PCR; TCRdb keeps in-frame clones, though not all of them. The sample yields 250,000 to 300,000 clones, about 80% seen once. V gene TRBV2 combines with J gene TRBJ2-7; possible D gene TRBD1, 5 bases. The TCR originated in a woman aged 60 to 75 with lung cancer. The specimen sequenced was PBMCs. The CDR3 region is CASSGLGAVPYEQYF. The CDR3 DNA sequence: TGTGCCAGCAGTGGATTAGGGGCAGTCCCCTACGAGCAGTACTTC.